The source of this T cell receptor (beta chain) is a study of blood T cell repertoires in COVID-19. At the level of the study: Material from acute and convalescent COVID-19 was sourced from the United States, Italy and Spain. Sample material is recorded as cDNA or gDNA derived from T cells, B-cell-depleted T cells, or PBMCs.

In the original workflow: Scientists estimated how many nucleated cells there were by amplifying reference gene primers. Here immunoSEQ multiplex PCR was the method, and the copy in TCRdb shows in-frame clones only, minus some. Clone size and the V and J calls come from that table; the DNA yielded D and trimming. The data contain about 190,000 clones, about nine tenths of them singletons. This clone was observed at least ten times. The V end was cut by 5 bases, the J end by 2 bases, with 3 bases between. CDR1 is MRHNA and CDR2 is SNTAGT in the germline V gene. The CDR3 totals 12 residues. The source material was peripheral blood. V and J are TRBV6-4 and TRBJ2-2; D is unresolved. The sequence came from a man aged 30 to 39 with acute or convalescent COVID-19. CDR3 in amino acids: CASSTNTGELFF. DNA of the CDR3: TGTGCCAGCAGTACTAACACCGGGGAGCTGTTTTTT.